A single sample is the source of the 25 T cell receptor beta chains below, sequenced in a study of T cells after yellow fever vaccination. Each CDR3 protein is one row after TCRdb ran MiXCR on the 5' RACE reads. The sample lists 78,000 or so distinct CDR3 sequences, around 7.9% occurring once. This specimen was CD8+ T cells sorted from PBMCs, taken around 10 days after the first yellow fever vaccination. The receptors derive from a young man who received the YFV17D yellow fever vaccine.

This clonotype was counted at least ten times. This rearrangement joins TRBV12-3 or TRBV12-4 to TRBJ2-2; 9 bases match TRBD1. Trimming at V came to 5 bases and at J to 4 bases, leaving 5 bases not matched to a gene. CDR3 length equals 15 residues. CDR3 sequence: CASSPGQGFTGELFF. In nucleotides, the CDR3 is TGTGCCAGCAGTCCCGGACAGGGGTTCACCGGGGAGCTGTTTTTT.

This clonotype was observed many times. The chain joins TRBV5-1 to TRBJ2-1; 7 nucleotides agree with TRBD2. Germline-derived CDR1 and CDR2 are SGHRS and YFSETQ. The CDR3 is 13 residues long. The V segment lost 0 bases and the J segment 7 bases; nucleotides outside the gene matches: 1. CDR3 in amino acids: CASSLGTSNEQFF. In nucleotides, the CDR3 is TGCGCCAGCAGCTTGGGGACTAGTAATGAGCAGTTCTTC. Combining the CDR3 with reference TRBV5-1 and TRBJ2-1 gives the whole variable domain KAGVTQTPRYLIKTRGQQVTLSCSPISGHRSVSWYQQTPGQGLQFLFEYFSETQRNKGNFPGRFSGRQFSNSRSEMNVSTLELGDSALYLCASSLGTSNEQFFGPGTRLTVL.

The sample holds many counts of this clonotype. This rearrangement joins TRBV7-6 to TRBJ2-3; the match to TRBD2 covers 8 bases. Unmatched junction bases numbered 1, after V lost 1 base and J lost 1 base. This CDR3 has 15 residues. Germline V gene sequence: CDR1 SGHVS, CDR2 FNYEAQ. The CDR3 nucleotides read TGTGCCAGCAGCTTAGAAGCGGGGGGCACAGATACGCAGTATTTT. This translates into CASSLEAGGTDTQYF. Based on the CDR3 plus reference TRBV7-6 and TRBJ2-3, the full variable domain is GAGVSQSPRYKVTKRGQDVALRCDPISGHVSLYWYRQALGQGPEFLTYFNYEAQQDKSGLPNDRFSAERPEGSISTLTIQRTEQRDSAMYRCASSLEAGGTDTQYFGPGTRLTVL.

This clonotype has just a few counts. V and J are TRBV7-9 and TRBJ2-2; 7 bases map to TRBD1. Trimming at V came to 4 bases and at J to 11 bases, leaving 13 bases not matched to a gene. CDR3 length: 15 amino acids. CDR1 is SEHNR, CDR2 FQNEAQ, per germline (reference sequence). The CDR3: CASSSTGTVYEELFF. The DNA for the CDR3 is TGTGCCAGCAGCTCAACCGGGACAGTTTATGAAGAGCTGTTTTTT.

Ten or more counts support this clonotype. J is TRBJ1-6 and V is TRBV5-6; possible D gene TRBD1, 6 bases. Germline V gene lookup returns CDR1 SGHDT and CDR2 YYEEEE. The CDR3 is 17 residues long. The ends were cut back, 4 bases at V and 8 bases at J, with 22 bases in the middle. The CDR3 nucleotides are TGTGCCAGCAGCACCGGACTTCAGGGGATGGACGATTCACCCCTCCACTTT. Protein: CASSTGLQGMDDSPLHF.

This clonotype has a count of ten or more. The chain links TRBV6-5 to TRBJ2-5, with TRBD1 identical over 7 bases. V shed 3 bases and J 0 bases; nucleotides not matched to a gene: 10. Germline V gives CDR1 MNHEY, CDR2 SVGAGI. The CDR3 extends over 17 amino acids. CDR3 bases: TGTGCCAGCAGTTATGAACAGGGGTGGACATACCAAGAGACCCAGTACTTC. This encodes CASSYEQGWTYQETQYF.

V and J are TRBV4-3 and TRBJ1-2; the match to TRBD1 covers 8 bases. With 4 bases clipped from V and 3 bases from J, the junction kept 7 bases outside the gene matches. The length of the CDR3 is 15 residues. Per germline, CDR1 LGHNA and CDR2 YSLEER. The CDR3 sequence is CASSPRDRPDYGYTF. The DNA for the CDR3 is TGCGCCAGCAGCCCCCGGGACAGGCCGGACTATGGCTACACCTTC.

This clonotype was detected many times. This rearrangement joins TRBV28 to TRBJ2-2; 7 bases match TRBD1. J lost 7 bases, V lost 8 bases, and 10 bases had no gene match. The V gene's germline CDR1 is MDHEN and CDR2 SYDVKM. The CDR3 totals 14 residues. The CDR3 region is CASRQGVKGGELFF. The CDR3 DNA sequence: TGTGCCAGCCGACAGGGAGTAAAGGGCGGGGAGCTGTTTTTT.

Many counts were recorded for this clonotype. The chain recombines TRBV29-1 with TRBJ2-2, with 7 bases that match TRBD2. Germline loops: CDR1 SQVTM, CDR2 ANQGSEA. CDR3 length: 13 residues. Trimming removed 4 bases from V and 3 bases from J; junction bases left unmatched: 2. The CDR3 region is CSVAGGDTGELFF. CDR3 DNA: TGCAGCGTTGCTGGGGGGGACACCGGGGAGCTGTTTTTT.

This clonotype has more than one count but fewer than ten. The chain couples TRBV7-9 to TRBJ1-1, with D possibly being TRBD1 (6 bases). Germline values: CDR1 SEHNR, CDR2 FQNEAQ (reference sequence). The length of the CDR3 is 16 residues. Trimming stripped 5 bases from V and 5 bases from J, with 21 bases between. The CDR3 reads CASSPTAGVMETEAFF. In DNA, the CDR3 is TGTGCCAGCAGCCCTACGGCAGGGGTAATGGAAACTGAAGCTTTCTTT.

This clonotype was detected only a few times. Here the CDR3 reads CASSYGQGMGTEAFF. The DNA for the CDR3 is TGTGCCAGCAGTTATGGACAGGGGATGGGCACTGAAGCTTTCTTT. The chain employs TRBV6-5 and TRBJ1-1; 9 bases are a match to TRBD1. CDR1 is MNHEY, CDR2 SVGAGI, per germline. Trimming at V came to 3 bases and at J to 4 bases, leaving 6 bases not matched to a gene. CDR3 length: 15 residues.

This clonotype was seen at least ten times. J is TRBJ2-3 and V is TRBV7-6; possible D gene TRBD2, 6 bases. Germline CDR1 is SGHVS and CDR2 is FNYEAQ. The V end lost 3 bases, the J end lost 6 bases, and 16 bases lay between the germline ends. The CDR3 has 15 residues. CDR3: CASSFQTRLGDTQYF. The CDR3 bases are TGTGCCAGCAGCTTCCAGACTAGGTTAGGGGATACGCAGTATTTT.

CDR3 DNA sequence: TGTGCCAGCAGTGAAGCTAGCTCTGGGGCCAACGTCCTGACTTTC. This gives the protein CASSEASSGANVLTF. The J gene is TRBJ2-6, the V gene TRBV2; the D is unclear. Trimming pared 0 bases from V and 0 bases from J, leaving 3 bases between. This CDR3 comprises 15 residues. Looked up from germline, CDR1 is SNHLY and CDR2 is FYNNEI.

Many counts were recorded for this clonotype. The chain recombines TRBV6-1 with TRBJ1-1; maybe TRBD1 (5 bases). Germline V gene lookup returns CDR1 MNHNS and CDR2 SASEGT. The CDR3 has 14 residues. The V end was cut by 10 bases, the J end by 1 base, with 16 bases between. The CDR3 DNA reads as TGTGCCACCTCCTTCGGGGGAGCGAACACTGAAGCTTTCTTT. It codes for CATSFGGANTEAFF.

The table lists this clonotype with many counts. The chain employs TRBV20-1 and TRBJ2-3, with 9 nucleotides matching TRBD1. The germline V gene encodes CDR1 DFQATT and CDR2 SNEGSKA (reference sequence). The CDR3 is 15 amino acids. Unmatched junction bases numbered 8, after V lost 3 bases and J lost 4 bases. CDR3 residues: CSASEGTGLSDTQYF. Written as DNA, the CDR3 is TGCAGTGCTAGTGAGGGGACAGGGTTGTCAGATACGCAGTATTTT.

Ten or more counts support this clonotype. This chain links TRBV5-1 with TRBJ2-1; 9 nucleotides line up with TRBD2. V lost 0 bases and J lost 9; bases outside the gene matches: 7. The CDR3 sequence is 15 residues long. Germline values: CDR1 SGHRS, CDR2 YFSETQ. The CDR3 is CASSLGASGEGEQFF. The CDR3 DNA is TGCGCCAGCAGCTTGGGCGCTAGCGGGGAGGGTGAGCAGTTCTTC.

The gene calls are TRBV20-1 and TRBJ2-5, with D perhaps TRBD1 or TRBD2 (5 bases each). Looked up from germline, CDR1 is DFQATT and CDR2 is SNEGSKA (reference sequence). V was shortened by 2 bases and J by 4 bases, with 14 bases between the two germline ends. This CDR3 is 14 amino acids long. The CDR3 sequence: CSARQANGGETQYF. DNA of the CDR3: TGCAGTGCTAGACAGGCGAATGGGGGAGAGACCCAGTACTTC.

This clonotype showed up many times. V gene TRBV3-1 combines with J gene TRBJ2-3; D gene unclear. With 0 bases removed from V and 2 bases from J, the gap between germline ends came to 9 bases. Germline CDR1 LGHDT, CDR2 YNNKEL (reference sequence). This CDR3 spans 15 amino acids. The CDR3 nucleotides read TGTGCCAGCAGCCAAGATCTCCAGAACACAGATACGCAGTATTTT. It is translated as CASSQDLQNTDTQYF.

The CDR3 DNA is TGTGCCAGCAGCCAGCGGGACAGGGATCTTCTAGCCAAAAACATTCAGTACTTC. This codes for CASSQRDRDLLAKNIQYF. The chain joins TRBV3-1 to TRBJ2-4; 9 nucleotides align to TRBD1. V lost 3 bases and J lost 0; bases outside the gene matches: 9. The germline CDR1 and CDR2 sequences are LGHDT and YNNKEL (reference sequence). This CDR3 has 18 residues.

The chain couples TRBV28 to TRBJ1-1; the D is unclear. The V end lost 5 bases, the J end lost 1 base, and 14 bases lay between the germline ends. Germline V gene sequence: CDR1 MDHEN, CDR2 SYDVKM. CDR3 length: 15 residues. The CDR3 is CASSPSREENTEAFF. CDR3 DNA sequence: TGTGCCAGCAGTCCCAGCCGGGAGGAGAACACTGAAGCTTTCTTT.

V usage is TRBV2 and J usage is TRBJ2-7; 9 nucleotides match TRBD1. Looked up from germline, CDR1 is SNHLY and CDR2 is FYNNEI. J was trimmed by 2 bases and V by 1 base; bases with no gene match: 0. This CDR3 is 14 amino acids long. DNA for the CDR3: TGTGCCAGCAGTGAAGGGACAGGGGCCTACGAGCAGTACGTC. Its protein product is CASSEGTGAYEQYV.

This clonotype was observed a handful of times. CDR3 nucleotides: TGTGCCAGCAGTAAACGGACGAGGTTTTACGGGGACAATGAGCAGTTCTTC. This sequence encodes CASSKRTRFYGDNEQFF. V is TRBV3-1 and J is TRBJ2-1; D is perhaps TRBD2 (5 bases). Germline CDR1 LGHDT, CDR2 YNNKEL (reference sequence). V was shortened by 6 bases and J by 5 bases, with 23 bases between the two germline ends. CDR3 length: 17 amino acids.

This clonotype occurred many times. J is TRBJ2-3 and V is TRBV29-1; D unclear. Germline V lookup: CDR1 SQVTM, CDR2 ANQGSEA. The CDR3 sequence is 11 residues long. V shed 4 bases and J shed 6 bases, with 8 bases lying between them. The CDR3 loop reads CSVADFDTQYF. The CDR3 DNA reads TGCAGCGTTGCTGACTTCGATACGCAGTATTTT.

A few counts support this clonotype. V and J are TRBV7-2 and TRBJ2-5; possibly TRBD2 for D (6 bases). V shed 5 bases and J shed 5 bases, with 18 bases lying between them. CDR3 size: 15 residues. CDR1 is SGHTA, CDR2 FQGNSA, per germline. The CDR3 is CASSQQRAPEETQYF. CDR3 sequence (DNA): TGTGCCAGCAGCCAACAGCGGGCCCCCGAGGAGACCCAGTACTTC.

This clonotype was seen many times. The V call is TRBV29-1, the J call TRBJ1-2; 7 nucleotides agree with TRBD1. CDR1 and CDR2 from the germline V gene are SQVTM and ANQGSEA. Losses at the gene ends were 8 bases for V and 5 bases for J; bases not matched to a gene: 14. The length of the CDR3 is 14 residues. The CDR3 region has the DNA TGCAGCATCCCCCGCCGGGACAGAGGGTATGGCTACACCTTC. Amino acids: CSIPRRDRGYGYTF.